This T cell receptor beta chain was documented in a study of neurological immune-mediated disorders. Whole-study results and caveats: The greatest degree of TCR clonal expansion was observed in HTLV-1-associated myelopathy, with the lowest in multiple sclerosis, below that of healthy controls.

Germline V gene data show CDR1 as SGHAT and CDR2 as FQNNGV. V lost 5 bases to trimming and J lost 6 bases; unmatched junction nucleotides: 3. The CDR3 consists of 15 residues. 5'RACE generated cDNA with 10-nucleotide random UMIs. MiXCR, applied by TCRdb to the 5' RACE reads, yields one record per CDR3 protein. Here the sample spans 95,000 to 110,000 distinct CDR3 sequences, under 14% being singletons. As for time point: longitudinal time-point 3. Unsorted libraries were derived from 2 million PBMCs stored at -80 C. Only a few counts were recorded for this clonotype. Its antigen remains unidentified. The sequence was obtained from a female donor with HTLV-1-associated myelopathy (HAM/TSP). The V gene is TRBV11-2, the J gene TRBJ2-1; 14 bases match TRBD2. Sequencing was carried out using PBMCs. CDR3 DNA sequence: TGTGCCAGCAGCCTGACTAGCGGGGGGGCCAATGAGCAGTTCTTC. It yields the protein CASSLTSGGANEQFF.